This T cell receptor (beta chain) was identified in a study of CD8+ T cells in alopecia areata. Study-wide context: Patients received oral tofacitinib, 5 to 10 mg twice daily, for moderate-to-severe alopecia areata. The study, taken as a whole, reports: Among patients, TCR sharing was less clear than in mice, a difference possibly due in part to HLA diversity in the patient population.

Sequencing used cDNA as its template, made by extracting RNA and reverse transcribing it. Measured with immunoSEQ multiplex PCR; TCRdb has only the in-frame clones, and not every one. The repertoire holds approximately 150,000 clones, with around 50% as singletons. A note on this clone: Its antigen is undetermined.

There are 13 residues in the CDR3. Trimming took 9 bases from V and 5 from J, leaving 18 bases between them. CDR1 is SGDLS and CDR2 is YYNGEE in the germline V gene. The sequenced material came from CD4+ T cells sorted from blood. V gene TRBV9 combines with J gene TRBJ2-7; D is possibly TRBD2 (6 bases). This sequence was found in a human donor with alopecia areata. The CDR3 loop is CATAGSLLNEQYF. In DNA form, the CDR3 reads TGTGCCACCGCGGGGAGCCTCTTAAACGAGCAGTACTTC.